The next 18 T cell receptor beta chains were all read from a single sample in a study of blood T cell repertoires in COVID-19. TCRdb keeps only in-frame clones here, not all; method: immunoSEQ multiplex PCR. The sample comprises approximately 40,000 clones, over 90% of which are singletons, and approximately 6% rests with the top ten. Sequencing was done on a sample of peripheral blood. Receptors originate from a human donor in a cohort sampled during active COVID-19.

V usage is TRBV9 and J usage is TRBJ1-4; tentatively, D is TRBD1 (5 bases). The CDR3 loop spans 14 amino acids. Per the germline V gene, CDR1 is SGDLS and CDR2 is YYNGEE. Trimming shortened V by 2 bases and J by 4 bases, and 9 bases separated the two germline ends. The CDR3, as DNA: TGTGCCAGCAGCGTGGGGCAGGGTAATGAAAAACTGTTTTTT. Translating it yields CASSVGQGNEKLFF.

This clone has a single count. This chain joins TRBV24-1 and TRBJ2-1; 9 nucleotides line up with TRBD2. This CDR3 is built from 16 residues. Trimming at V came to 9 bases and at J to 8 bases, leaving 16 bases not matched to a gene. The germline V gene encodes CDR1 KGHDR and CDR2 SFDVKD. CDR3 in amino acids: CATSDHAGGAWDEQFF. The CDR3 bases are TGTGCCACCTCTGATCATGCGGGGGGGGCCTGGGATGAGCAGTTCTTC.

The chain couples TRBV13 to TRBJ1-1; a possible D gene is TRBD1 (6 bases). The V and J ends lost 5 bases and 1 base respectively, with 23 bases between them. Germline values: CDR1 PRHDT, CDR2 FYEKMQ (reference sequence). This CDR3 spans 18 amino acids. The CDR3 nucleotides read TGTGCCAGCAGCAATAAACTCACCGAACAGGGACCGAACACTGAAGCTTTCTTT. Residues: CASSNKLTEQGPNTEAFF.

This chain joins TRBV4-1 and TRBJ1-4; TRBD1 matches 7 bases. The CDR3 sequence is 14 residues long. Germline V CDR1 and CDR2: MGHRA, YSYEKL. The trim removed 3 bases at V and 7 bases at J, leaving 5 bases unmatched. The CDR3 region has the DNA TGCGCCAGCAGCCACGAGGGGGCGGGTGAAAAACTGTTTTTT. Translated, it gives CASSHEGAGEKLFF.

This clone came up once. The chain combines TRBV7-2 with TRBJ1-1, with TRBD1 matching 7 bases. CDR3 length: 14 residues. The germline CDR1 and CDR2 sequences are SGHTA and FQGNSA. After removal of 0 bases from V and 7 bases from J, the junction contained 5 bases not matched to a gene. DNA of the CDR3: TGTGCCAGCAGCTTAGCGGTGGCAGGGGGTGAAGCTTTCTTT. It encodes CASSLAVAGGEAFF.

This chain connects TRBV7-8 to TRBJ2-7; tentative D call: TRBD1 (6 bases). V was pared by 2 bases and J by 3 bases, with 14 bases between. The CDR3 has 15 residues. Germline V gene data show CDR1 as SGHVS and CDR2 as FQNEAQ. The CDR3 DNA sequence: TGTGCCAGCAGCTTAAGCTCCTACAGGGTCTACGAGCAGTACTTC. Translated: CASSLSSYRVYEQYF. Filled out from reference TRBV7-8 and TRBJ2-7, the complete variable domain reads GAGVSQSPRYKVAKRGQDVALRCDPISGHVSLFWYQQALGQGPEFLTYFQNEAQLDKSGLPSDRFFAERPEGSVSTLKIQRTQQEDSAVYLCASSLSSYRVYEQYFGPGTRLTVT.

V is TRBV4-1 and J is TRBJ2-3; 9 nucleotides agree with TRBD1. This CDR3 is 14 amino acids long. V lost 8 bases to trimming and J lost 3 bases; unmatched junction nucleotides: 6. The germline gives CDR1 MGHRA, CDR2 YSYEKL. CDR3 loop: CASSSGQGTDTQYF. The CDR3 bases are TGCGCCAGCTCCTCGGGACAGGGAACAGATACGCAGTATTTT.

This rearrangement joins TRBV5-5 to TRBJ2-3; the match to TRBD2 covers 10 bases. Germline CDR1 SGHKS, CDR2 YYEKEE (reference sequence). With 3 bases clipped from V and 4 bases from J, the junction kept 5 bases outside the gene matches. The CDR3 extends over 15 amino acids. CDR3 nucleotide sequence: TGTGCCAGCAGCTACCTAGCGGGAGTATCAGATACGCAGTATTTT. Its translation is CASSYLAGVSDTQYF. The full variable domain, in which reference TRBV5-5 and TRBJ2-3 provide the parts outside the CDR3, is DAGVTQSPTHLIKTRGQQVTLRCSPISGHKSVSWYQQVLGQGPQFIFQYYEKEERGRGNFPDRFSARQFPNYSSELNVNALLLGDSALYLCASSYLAGVSDTQYFGPGTRLTVL.

The V call is TRBV9, the J call TRBJ2-1; 9 bases map to TRBD2. The trim removed 0 bases at V and 0 bases at J, leaving 7 bases unmatched. The CDR3 spans 18 residues. The germline gives CDR1 SGDLS, CDR2 YYNGEE. CDR3 DNA: TGTGCCAGCAGCGTAGGCGGGGGGGGAGTGAGCTCCTACAATGAGCAGTTCTTC. Protein: CASSVGGGGVSSYNEQFF.

The gene calls are TRBV5-4 and TRBJ2-2, with 9 positions matching TRBD1. V lost 4 bases to trimming and J lost 9 bases; unmatched junction nucleotides: 7. Germline CDR1 SGHNT, CDR2 YYREEE (reference sequence). The CDR3 consists of 14 residues. The CDR3 DNA sequence: TGTGCCAGCAGCCCCGGGACAGGGAGACGGGAGCTGTTTTTT. This gives the protein CASSPGTGRRELFF.

This clone was counted a few times. The CDR3 DNA is TGTGCCAGCAGCTTGGGGAGCGGGAGCGGATCCTACAATGAGCAGTTCTTC. This sequence encodes CASSLGSGSGSYNEQFF. V is TRBV5-4 and J is TRBJ2-1; 8 nucleotides line up with TRBD2. Looked up from germline, CDR1 is SGHNT and CDR2 is YYREEE (reference sequence). With 0 bases clipped from V and 1 base from J, the junction kept 6 bases outside the gene matches. The CDR3 consists of 17 residues.

This clone is medium-sized in the sample. The V gene is TRBV4-2, the J gene TRBJ2-7; 11 positions agree with TRBD2. After removal of 3 bases from V and 1 base from J, the junction contained 2 bases not matched to a gene. Per germline, CDR1 LGHNA and CDR2 YNFKEQ. CDR3 size: 15 residues. CDR3 sequence: CASSQTSGESYEQYF. CDR3 coding DNA: TGTGCCAGCAGCCAGACTAGCGGGGAGTCCTACGAGCAGTACTTC.

CDR3 amino acids: CASSLAPPSWRGGLDTQYF. In DNA form, the CDR3 reads TGTGCCAGCAGCTTAGCCCCCCCTTCTTGGCGGGGGGGCCTCGATACGCAGTATTTT. V and J are TRBV11-2 and TRBJ2-3, with 9 bases identical to TRBD2. The CDR3 consists of 19 residues. Germline CDR1 reads SGHAT; CDR2 reads FQNNGV. With 1 base clipped from V and 6 bases from J, the junction kept 17 bases outside the gene matches.

The table lists this clone with a count of one. CDR3 protein: CASSLRDRIYEQYF. CDR3 DNA: TGTGCCAGCAGCTTGAGGGACAGGATCTACGAGCAGTACTTC. This sequence joins TRBV5-8 and TRBJ2-7; 8 bases map to TRBD1. CDR1 SGHTS and CDR2 YDEGEE come from the germline V gene. Trimming cost V 1 base and J 3 bases; bases outside gene matches: 3. This CDR3 contains 14 residues.

Here the CDR3 reads CASSSQLRGQGAGEQFF. The CDR3 DNA is TGTGCCAGCAGCTCCCAATTGCGTGGACAGGGGGCTGGTGAGCAGTTCTTC. The rearrangement links TRBV7-9 to TRBJ2-1; 11 nucleotides line up with TRBD1. Germline-derived CDR1 and CDR2 are SEHNR and FQNEAQ (reference sequence). Trimming removed 4 bases from V and 9 bases from J; junction bases left unmatched: 14. The CDR3 is made up of 17 amino acids. Variable domain in full (rest from reference TRBV7-9 and TRBJ2-1): DTGVSQNPRHKITKRGQNVTFRCDPISEHNRLYWYRQTLGQGPEFLTYFQNEAQLEKSRLLSDRFSAERPKGSFSTLEIQRTEQGDSAMYLCASSSQLRGQGAGEQFFGPGTRLTVL.

The chain uses TRBV6-2 or TRBV6-3 and TRBJ2-1, with a weak D call TRBD1 (5 bases). CDR3 length: 12 amino acids. Germline CDR1 is MNHEY and CDR2 is SVGEGT. The V end lost 5 bases, the J end lost 10 bases, and 12 bases lay between the germline ends. The DNA of the CDR3 is TGTGCCAGCAGTGACAGTCTCACCGAGCAGTTCTTC. It is translated as CASSDSLTEQFF.

V is TRBV4-3 and J is TRBJ2-4, with D maybe TRBD1 (6 bases). With 0 bases removed from V and 6 bases from J, the gap between germline ends came to 12 bases. The CDR3 consists of 15 residues. Looked up from germline, CDR1 is LGHNA and CDR2 is YSLEER. CDR3: CASSQELGGLNIQYF. CDR3 nucleotides: TGCGCCAGCAGCCAAGAACTTGGGGGCTTAAACATTCAGTACTTC.

CDR3 bases: TGTGCCAGCAGCAACGGGAAGATAGCTGGAGATACGCAGTATTTT. This sequence encodes CASSNGKIAGDTQYF. The J gene is TRBJ2-3, the V gene TRBV6-5; tentative D call: TRBD2 (5 bases). This CDR3 has 15 residues. Germline CDR1 is MNHEY and CDR2 is SVGAGI. The germline V and J ends were trimmed by 6 bases and 5 bases, with 18 bases remaining between them.